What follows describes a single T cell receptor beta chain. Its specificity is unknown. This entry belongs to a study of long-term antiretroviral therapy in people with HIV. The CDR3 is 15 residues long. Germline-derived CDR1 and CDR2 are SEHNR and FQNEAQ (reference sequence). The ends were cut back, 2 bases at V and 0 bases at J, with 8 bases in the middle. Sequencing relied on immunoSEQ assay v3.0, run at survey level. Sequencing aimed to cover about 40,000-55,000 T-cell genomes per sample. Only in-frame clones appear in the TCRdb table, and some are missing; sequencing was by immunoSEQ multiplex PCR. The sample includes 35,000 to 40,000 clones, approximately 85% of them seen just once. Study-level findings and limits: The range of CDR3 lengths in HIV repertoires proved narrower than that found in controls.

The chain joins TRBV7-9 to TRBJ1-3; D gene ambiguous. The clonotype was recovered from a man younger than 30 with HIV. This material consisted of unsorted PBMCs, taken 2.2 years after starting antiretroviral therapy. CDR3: CASSLHSLSGNTIYF. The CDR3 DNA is TGTGCCAGCAGCTTACACAGCCTCTCTGGAAACACCATATATTTT.